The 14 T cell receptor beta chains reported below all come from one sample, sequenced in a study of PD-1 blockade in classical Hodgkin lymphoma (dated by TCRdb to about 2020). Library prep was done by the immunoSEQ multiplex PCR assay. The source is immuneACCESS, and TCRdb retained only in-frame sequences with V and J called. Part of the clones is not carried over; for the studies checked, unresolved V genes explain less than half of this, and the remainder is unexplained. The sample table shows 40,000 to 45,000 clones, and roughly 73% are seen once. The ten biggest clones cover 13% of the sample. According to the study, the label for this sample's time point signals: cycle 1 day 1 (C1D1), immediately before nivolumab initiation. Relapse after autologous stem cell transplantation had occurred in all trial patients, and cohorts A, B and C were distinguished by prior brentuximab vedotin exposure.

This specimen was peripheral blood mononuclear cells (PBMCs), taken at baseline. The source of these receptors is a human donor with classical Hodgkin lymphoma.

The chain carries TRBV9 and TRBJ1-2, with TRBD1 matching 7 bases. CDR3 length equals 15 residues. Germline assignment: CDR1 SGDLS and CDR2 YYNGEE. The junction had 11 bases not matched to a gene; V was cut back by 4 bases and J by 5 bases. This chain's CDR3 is CASSPGGYPKYGYTF. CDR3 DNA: TGTGCCAGCAGCCCAGGGGGGTATCCGAAATATGGCTACACCTTC.

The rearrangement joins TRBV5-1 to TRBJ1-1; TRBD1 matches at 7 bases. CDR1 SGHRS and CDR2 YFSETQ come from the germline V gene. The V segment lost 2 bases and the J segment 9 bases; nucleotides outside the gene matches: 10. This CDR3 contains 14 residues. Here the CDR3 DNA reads TGCGCCAGCAGCTTAGATTCTTCGACAGGGCAAGCTTTCTTT. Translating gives CASSLDSSTGQAFF.

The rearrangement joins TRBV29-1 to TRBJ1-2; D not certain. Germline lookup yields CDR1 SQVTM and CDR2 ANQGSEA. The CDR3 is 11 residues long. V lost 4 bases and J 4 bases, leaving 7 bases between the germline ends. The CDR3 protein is CSVGQVYGYTF. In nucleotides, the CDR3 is TGCAGCGTTGGGCAGGTCTATGGCTACACCTTC. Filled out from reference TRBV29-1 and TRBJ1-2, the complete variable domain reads SAVISQKPSRDICQRGTSLTIQCQVDSQVTMMFWYRQQPGQSLTLIATANQGSEATYESGFVIDKFPISRPNLTFSTLTVSNMSPEDSSIYLCSVGQVYGYTFGSGTRLTVV.

DNA of the CDR3: TGTGCCAGCAGCCTGGTAGCGGGGGGGCTCCACGAGCAGTACTTC. Translating gives CASSLVAGGLHEQYF. The chain links TRBV7-2 to TRBJ2-7; 11 nucleotides line up with TRBD2. After removal of 5 bases from V and 5 bases from J, the junction contained 8 bases not matched to a gene. The germline V gene has CDR1 SGHTA and CDR2 FQGNSA. The CDR3 is made up of 15 amino acids.

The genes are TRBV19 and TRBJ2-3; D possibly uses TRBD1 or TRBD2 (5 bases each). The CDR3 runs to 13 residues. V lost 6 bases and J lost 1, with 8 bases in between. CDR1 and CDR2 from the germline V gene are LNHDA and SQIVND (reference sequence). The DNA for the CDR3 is TGTGCCAGTAGGGGGACGCGCACAGATACGCAGTATTTT. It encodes CASRGTRTDTQYF.

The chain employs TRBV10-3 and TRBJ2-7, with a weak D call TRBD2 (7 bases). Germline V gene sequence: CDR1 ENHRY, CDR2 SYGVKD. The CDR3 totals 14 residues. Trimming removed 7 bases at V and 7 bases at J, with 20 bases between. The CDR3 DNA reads TGTGCCATCAAGGCGGCGGGGGCCTCTAAGGAGCAGTACTTC. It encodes CAIKAAGASKEQYF.

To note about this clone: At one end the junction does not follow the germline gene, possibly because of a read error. The CDR3 spells CSVKEFSMNTEAFF. DNA for the CDR3: TGCAGCGTTAAAGAGTTCTCTATGAACACTGAAGCTTTCTTT. The V and J genes are TRBV29-1 and TRBJ1-1; D is unclear. CDR3 length equals 14 residues. Germline V lookup: CDR1 SQVTM, CDR2 ANQGSEA.

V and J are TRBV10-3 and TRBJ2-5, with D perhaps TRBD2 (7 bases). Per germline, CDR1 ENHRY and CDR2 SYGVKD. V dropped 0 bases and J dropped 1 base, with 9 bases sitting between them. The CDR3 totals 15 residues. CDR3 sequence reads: CAISESGGPQETQYF. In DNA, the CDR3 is TGTGCCATCAGTGAGTCGGGGGGGCCCCAAGAGACCCAGTACTTC.

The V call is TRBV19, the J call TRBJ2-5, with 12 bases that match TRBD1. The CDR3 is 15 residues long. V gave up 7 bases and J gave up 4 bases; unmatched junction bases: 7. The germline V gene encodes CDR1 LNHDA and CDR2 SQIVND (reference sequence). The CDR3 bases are TGTGCCAGTAAAGGGGGGGACAGGGGGCCAGAGACCCAGTACTTC. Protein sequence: CASKGGDRGPETQYF. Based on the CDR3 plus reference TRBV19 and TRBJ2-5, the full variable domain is DGGITQSPKYLFRKEGQNVTLSCEQNLNHDAMYWYRQDPGQGLRLIYYSQIVNDFQKGDIAEGYSVSREKKESFPLTVTSAQKNPTAFYLCASKGGDRGPETQYFGPGTRLLVL.

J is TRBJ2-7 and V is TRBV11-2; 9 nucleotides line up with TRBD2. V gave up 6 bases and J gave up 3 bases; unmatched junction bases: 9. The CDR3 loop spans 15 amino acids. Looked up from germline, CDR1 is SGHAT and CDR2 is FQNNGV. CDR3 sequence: CASSPAGGGYYEQYF. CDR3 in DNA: TGTGCCAGCAGTCCAGCGGGGGGCGGATACTACGAGCAGTACTTC.

CDR3 nucleotides: TGTGCCAGCTCACCGGGGGGCGCAGATACGCAGTATTTT. It is translated as CASSPGGADTQYF. This sequence joins TRBV18 and TRBJ2-3, with D perhaps given as TRBD1 or TRBD2 (6 bases each). V lost 3 bases to trimming and J lost 4 bases, with 8 bases between them. The CDR3 contains 13 residues. Germline values: CDR1 KGHSH, CDR2 LQKENI.

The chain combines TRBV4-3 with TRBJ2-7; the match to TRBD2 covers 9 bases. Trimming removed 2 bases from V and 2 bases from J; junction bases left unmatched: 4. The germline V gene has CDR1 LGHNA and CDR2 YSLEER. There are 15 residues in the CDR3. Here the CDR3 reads CASSQSGGRTYEQYF. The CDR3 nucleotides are TGCGCCAGCAGCCAAAGCGGGGGGCGAACCTACGAGCAGTACTTC.

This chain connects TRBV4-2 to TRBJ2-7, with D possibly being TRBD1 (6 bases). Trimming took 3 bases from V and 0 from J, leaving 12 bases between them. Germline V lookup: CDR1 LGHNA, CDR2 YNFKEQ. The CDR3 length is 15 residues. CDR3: CASSHGTPSSYEQYF. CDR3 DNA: TGTGCCAGCAGCCATGGGACACCCAGCTCCTACGAGCAGTACTTC.

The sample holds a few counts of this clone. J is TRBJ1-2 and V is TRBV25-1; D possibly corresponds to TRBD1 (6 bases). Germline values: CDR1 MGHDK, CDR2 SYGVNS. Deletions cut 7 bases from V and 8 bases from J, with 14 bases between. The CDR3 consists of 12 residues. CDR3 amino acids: CASTGERGGYTF. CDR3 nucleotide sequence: TGTGCCAGCACAGGGGAAAGAGGCGGCTACACCTTC.